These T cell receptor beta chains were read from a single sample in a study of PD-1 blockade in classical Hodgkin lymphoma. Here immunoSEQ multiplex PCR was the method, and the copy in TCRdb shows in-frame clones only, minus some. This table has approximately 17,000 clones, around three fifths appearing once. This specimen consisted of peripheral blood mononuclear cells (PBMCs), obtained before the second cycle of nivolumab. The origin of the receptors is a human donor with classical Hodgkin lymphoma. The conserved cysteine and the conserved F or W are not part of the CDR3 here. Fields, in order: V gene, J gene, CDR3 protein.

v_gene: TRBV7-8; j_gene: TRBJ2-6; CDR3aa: ASSPRLAGLLSGANVLT
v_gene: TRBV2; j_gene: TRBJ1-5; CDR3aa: ASSTPGQFNQPQH
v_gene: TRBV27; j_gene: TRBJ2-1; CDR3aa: ASSLLSEPYNEQF
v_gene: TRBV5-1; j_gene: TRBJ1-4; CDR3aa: ASSLGENEKLF
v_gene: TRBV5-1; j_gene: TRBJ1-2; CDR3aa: ASSTGQGRDGYT
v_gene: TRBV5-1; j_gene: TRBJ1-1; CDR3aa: ASSYRQGRDTEAF
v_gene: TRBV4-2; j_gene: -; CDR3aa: ASSQGGGSYEQY
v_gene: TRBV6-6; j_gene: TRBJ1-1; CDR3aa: ASSYFKGTGNTEAF
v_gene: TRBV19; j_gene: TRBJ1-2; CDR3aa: ASSREGLDGYT
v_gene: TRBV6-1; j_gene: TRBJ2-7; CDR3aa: ASSEYSEQY
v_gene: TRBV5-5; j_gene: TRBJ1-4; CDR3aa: ASRVGTTNEKLF
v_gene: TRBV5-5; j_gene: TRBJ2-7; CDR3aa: ASSLEVALGEQY
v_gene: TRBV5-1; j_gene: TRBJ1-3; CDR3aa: ASSLEGSYSGNTIY
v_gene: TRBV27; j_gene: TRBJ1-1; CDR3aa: VSRGLGSTEAF